This TCR beta chain was captured in a study of T cell responses to AZD1222 COVID-19 vaccine. Here immunoSEQ multiplex PCR was the method, and the copy in TCRdb shows in-frame clones only, minus some. The sample contains 110,000 or so clones, approximately 89% of which appear only once. V gave up 9 bases and J gave up 0 bases, with 18 bases separating them. The CDR3 loop spans 16 amino acids. The V gene's germline CDR1 is MNHEY and CDR2 SMNVEV (reference sequence). The sequence derives from an adult who received the AZD1222 COVID-19 vaccine. This material consisted of peripheral blood, taken 28 days after the second AZD1222 dose. This sequence joins TRBV27 and TRBJ2-1, with unresolved D. The CDR3 loop is CARSPYRLSSYNEQFF. The CDR3 DNA sequence: TGTGCCAGATCACCCTACCGGCTCAGCTCCTACAATGAGCAGTTCTTC.